The text below deals with one T cell receptor (beta chain). The CDR3 is 17 amino acids. V was clipped by 0 bases and J by 0 bases; unmatched bases: 4. Germline V CDR1 and CDR2: MGHRA, YSYEKL. This record comes from a study of T cell changes during pregnancy in multiple sclerosis. Clones were sequenced by immunoSEQ multiplex PCR, and TCRdb holds only the in-frame ones, with some missing. The sample holds 40,000 to 45,000 clones, 91% seen once. The specimen was CD4+ T cells from peripheral blood mononuclear cells, collected before pregnancy. The source is a female donor with multiple sclerosis, enrolled in a pregnancy study. V and J are TRBV4-1 and TRBJ1-4; 7 bases are shared with TRBD1. The CDR3 sequence is CASSQEGQLATNEKLFF. The CDR3 coding sequence is TGCGCCAGCAGCCAAGAGGGACAGCTTGCAACTAATGAAAAACTGTTTTTT.